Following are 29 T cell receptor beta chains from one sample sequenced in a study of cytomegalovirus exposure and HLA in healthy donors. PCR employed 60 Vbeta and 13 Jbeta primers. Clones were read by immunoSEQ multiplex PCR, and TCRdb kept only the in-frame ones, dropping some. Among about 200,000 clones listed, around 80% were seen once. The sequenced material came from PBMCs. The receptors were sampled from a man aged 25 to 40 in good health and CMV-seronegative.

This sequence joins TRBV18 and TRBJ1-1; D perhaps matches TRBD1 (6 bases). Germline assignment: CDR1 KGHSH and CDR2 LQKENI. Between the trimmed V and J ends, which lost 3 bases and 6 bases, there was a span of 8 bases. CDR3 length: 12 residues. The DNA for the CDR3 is TGTGCCAGCTCACCTGGACAGCCTGAAGCTTTCTTT. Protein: CASSPGQPEAFF.

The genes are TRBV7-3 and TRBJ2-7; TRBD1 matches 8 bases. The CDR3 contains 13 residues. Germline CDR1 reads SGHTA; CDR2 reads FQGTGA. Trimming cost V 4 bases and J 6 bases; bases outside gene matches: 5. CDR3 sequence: CASSSGQGTEQYF. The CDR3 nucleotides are TGTGCCAGCAGCTCAGGACAGGGAACCGAGCAGTACTTC.

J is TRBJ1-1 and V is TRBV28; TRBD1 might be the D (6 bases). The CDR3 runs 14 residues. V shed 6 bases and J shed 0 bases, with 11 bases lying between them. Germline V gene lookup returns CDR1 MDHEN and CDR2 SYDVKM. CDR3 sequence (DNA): TGTGCCAGCAGAAGGGGACACTTGAACACTGAAGCTTTCTTT. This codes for CASRRGHLNTEAFF.

The CDR3 protein is CASSYTRESLNIQYF. In nucleotides, the CDR3 is TGTGCCAGCAGCTATACGCGGGAGAGTTTAAACATTCAGTACTTC. This chain connects TRBV5-6 to TRBJ2-4; 7 nucleotides agree with TRBD2. Per germline, CDR1 SGHDT and CDR2 YYEEEE. V was clipped by 3 bases and J by 6 bases; unmatched bases: 9. The length of the CDR3 is 15 residues.

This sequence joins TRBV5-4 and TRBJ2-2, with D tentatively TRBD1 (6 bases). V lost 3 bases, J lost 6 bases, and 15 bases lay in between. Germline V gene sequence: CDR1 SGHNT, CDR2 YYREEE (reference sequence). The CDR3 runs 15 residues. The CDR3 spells CASSSLDRRPGELFF. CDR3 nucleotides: TGTGCCAGCAGCTCCCTTGACAGGCGGCCCGGGGAGCTGTTTTTT.

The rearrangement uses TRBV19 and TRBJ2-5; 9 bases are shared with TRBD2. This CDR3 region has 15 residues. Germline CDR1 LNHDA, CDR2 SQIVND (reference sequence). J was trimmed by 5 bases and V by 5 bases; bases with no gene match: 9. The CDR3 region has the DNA TGTGCCAGTAGTGCCCGACTAGCGGCCACCGAGACCCAGTACTTC. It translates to CASSARLAATETQYF.

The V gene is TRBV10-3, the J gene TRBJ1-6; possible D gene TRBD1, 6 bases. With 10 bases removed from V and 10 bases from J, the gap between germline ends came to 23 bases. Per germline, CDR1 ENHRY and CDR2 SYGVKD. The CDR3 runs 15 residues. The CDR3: CATKSVGDTESPLHF. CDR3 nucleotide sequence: TGTGCCACGAAGTCTGTCGGGGACACAGAGTCACCCCTCCACTTT.

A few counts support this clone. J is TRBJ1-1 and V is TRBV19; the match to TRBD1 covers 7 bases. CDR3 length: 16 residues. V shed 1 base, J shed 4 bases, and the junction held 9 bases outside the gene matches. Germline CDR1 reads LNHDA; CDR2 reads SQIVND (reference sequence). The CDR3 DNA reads TGTGCCAGTAGTATAGTCGCGGCAGGGGGGATCACTGAAGCTTTCTTT. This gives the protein CASSIVAAGGITEAFF.

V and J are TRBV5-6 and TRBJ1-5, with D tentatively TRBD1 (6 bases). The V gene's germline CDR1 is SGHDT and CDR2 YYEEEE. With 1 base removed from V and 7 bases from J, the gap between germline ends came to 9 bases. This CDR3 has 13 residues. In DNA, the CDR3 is TGTGCCAGCAGCTTGAGGGGGTCCCAGCCCCAGCATTTT. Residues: CASSLRGSQPQHF. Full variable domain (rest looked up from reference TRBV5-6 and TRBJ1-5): DAGVTQSPTHLIKTRGQQVTLRCSPKSGHDTVSWYQQALGQGPQFIFQYYEEEERQRGNFPDRFSGHQFPNYSSELNVNALLLGDSALYLCASSLRGSQPQHFGDGTRLSIL.

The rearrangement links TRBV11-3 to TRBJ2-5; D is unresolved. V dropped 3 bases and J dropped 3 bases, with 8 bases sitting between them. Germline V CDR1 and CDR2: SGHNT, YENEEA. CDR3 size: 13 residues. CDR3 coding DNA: TGTGCCAGCAGCTTTGCGCTAGAAGAGACCCAGTACTTC. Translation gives CASSFALEETQYF.

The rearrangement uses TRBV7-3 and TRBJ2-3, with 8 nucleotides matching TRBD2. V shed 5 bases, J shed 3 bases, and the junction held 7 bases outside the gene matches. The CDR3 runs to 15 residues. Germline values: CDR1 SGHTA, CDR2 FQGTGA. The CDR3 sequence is CASSEVGTRTDTQYF. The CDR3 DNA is TGTGCCAGCAGCGAAGTTGGGACTAGGACAGATACGCAGTATTTT.

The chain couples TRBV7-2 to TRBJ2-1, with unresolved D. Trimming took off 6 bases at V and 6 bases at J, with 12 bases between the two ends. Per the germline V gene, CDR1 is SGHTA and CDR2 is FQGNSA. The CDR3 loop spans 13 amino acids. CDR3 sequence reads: CASRPGGRNEQFF. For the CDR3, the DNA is TGTGCCAGCAGACCCGGCGGTCGCAATGAGCAGTTCTTC.

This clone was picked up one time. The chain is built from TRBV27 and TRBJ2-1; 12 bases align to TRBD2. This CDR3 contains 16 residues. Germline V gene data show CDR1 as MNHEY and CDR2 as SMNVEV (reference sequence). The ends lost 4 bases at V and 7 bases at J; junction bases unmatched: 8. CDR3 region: CASSSSGGASINEQFF. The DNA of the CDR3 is TGTGCCAGCAGTTCTAGCGGGGGGGCATCCATAAATGAGCAGTTCTTC.

This chain's CDR3 is CASTPGTSGGPLGETQYF. The CDR3 nucleotides are TGCGCCAGCACCCCTGGTACTAGCGGGGGCCCTCTGGGAGAGACCCAGTACTTC. The V and J genes are TRBV5-1 and TRBJ2-5; 11 nucleotides match TRBD2. CDR1 is SGHRS and CDR2 is YFSETQ in the germline V gene. With 6 bases clipped from V and 4 bases from J, the junction kept 17 bases outside the gene matches. The CDR3 is made up of 18 amino acids.

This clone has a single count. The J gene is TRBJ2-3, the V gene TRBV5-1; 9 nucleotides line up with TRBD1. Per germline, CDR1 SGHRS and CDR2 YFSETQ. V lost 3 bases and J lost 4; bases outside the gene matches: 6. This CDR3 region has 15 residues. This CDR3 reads CASSSTGGRADTQYF. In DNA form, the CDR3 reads TGCGCCAGCAGCTCGACAGGGGGGCGCGCAGATACGCAGTATTTT.

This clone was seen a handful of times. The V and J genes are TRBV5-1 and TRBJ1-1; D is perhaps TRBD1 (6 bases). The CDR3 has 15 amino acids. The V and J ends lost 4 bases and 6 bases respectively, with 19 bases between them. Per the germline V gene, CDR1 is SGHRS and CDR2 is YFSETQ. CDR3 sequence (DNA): TGCGCCAGCAGCCGGACGGGACATATAAACGCTGAAGCTTTCTTT. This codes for CASSRTGHINAEAFF.

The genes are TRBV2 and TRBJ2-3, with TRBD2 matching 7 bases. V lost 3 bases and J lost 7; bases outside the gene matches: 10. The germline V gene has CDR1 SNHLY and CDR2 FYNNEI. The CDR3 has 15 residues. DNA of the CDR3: TGTGCCAGCAGTGAGGGTCTAGCGGCCCTGAATACGCAGTATTTT. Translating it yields CASSEGLAALNTQYF.

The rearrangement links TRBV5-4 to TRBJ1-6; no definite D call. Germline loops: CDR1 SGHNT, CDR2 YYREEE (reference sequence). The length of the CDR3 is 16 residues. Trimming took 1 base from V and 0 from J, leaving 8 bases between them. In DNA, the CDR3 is TGTGCCAGCAGCTTGACAGAGAGCTCCTATAATTCACCCCTCCACTTT. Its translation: CASSLTESSYNSPLHF.

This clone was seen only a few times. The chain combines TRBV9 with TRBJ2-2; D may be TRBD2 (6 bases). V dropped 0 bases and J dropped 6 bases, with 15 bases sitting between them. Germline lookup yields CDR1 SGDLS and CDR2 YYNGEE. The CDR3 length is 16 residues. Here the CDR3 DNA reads TGTGCCAGCAGCGTAGGTGACGGGGGACTCGCCGGGGAGCTGTTTTTT. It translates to CASSVGDGGLAGELFF. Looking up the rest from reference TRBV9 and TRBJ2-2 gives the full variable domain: DSGVTQTPKHLITATGQRVTLRCSPRSGDLSVYWYQQSLDQGLQFLIQYYNGEERAKGNILERFSAQQFPDLHSELNLSSLELGDSALYFCASSVGDGGLAGELFFGEGSRLTVL.

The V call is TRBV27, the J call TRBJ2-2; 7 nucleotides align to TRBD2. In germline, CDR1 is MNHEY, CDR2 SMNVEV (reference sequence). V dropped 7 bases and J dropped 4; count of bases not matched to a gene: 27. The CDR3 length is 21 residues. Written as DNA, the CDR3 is TGTGCCAGCAAGGGATGGGAAGGTGGAGGGATGCTGGGCGGGGGCACCGGGGAGCTGTTTTTT. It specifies CASKGWEGGGMLGGGTGELFF.

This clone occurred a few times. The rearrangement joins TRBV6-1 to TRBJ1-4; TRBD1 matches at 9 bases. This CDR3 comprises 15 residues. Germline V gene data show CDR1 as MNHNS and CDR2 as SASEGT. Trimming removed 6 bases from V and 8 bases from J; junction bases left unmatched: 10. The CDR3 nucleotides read TGTGCCAGCAGAGGGACCGGGACAGGGCAAGAAAAACTGTTTTTT. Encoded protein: CASRGTGTGQEKLFF.

This CDR3 reads CASNGVGDEQYF. CDR3 sequence (DNA): TGTGCCAGCAATGGGGTCGGGGACGAGCAGTACTTC. The chain combines TRBV25-1 with TRBJ2-7; perhaps TRBD2 as D (5 bases). This CDR3 has 12 amino acids. Trimming shortened V by 7 bases and J by 5 bases, and 12 bases separated the two germline ends. Per the germline V gene, CDR1 is MGHDK and CDR2 is SYGVNS.

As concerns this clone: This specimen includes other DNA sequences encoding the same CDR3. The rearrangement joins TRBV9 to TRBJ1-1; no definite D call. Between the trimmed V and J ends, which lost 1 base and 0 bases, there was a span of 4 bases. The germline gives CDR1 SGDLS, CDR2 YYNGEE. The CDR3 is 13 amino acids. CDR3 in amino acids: CASSVSLNTEAFF. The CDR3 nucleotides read TGTGCCAGCAGCGTATCGTTGAACACTGAAGCTTTCTTT.

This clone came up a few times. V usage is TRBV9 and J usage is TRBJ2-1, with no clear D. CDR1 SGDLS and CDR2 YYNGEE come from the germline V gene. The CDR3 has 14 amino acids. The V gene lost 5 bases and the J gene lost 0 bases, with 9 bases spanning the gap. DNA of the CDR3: TGTGCCAGCAGTCTGGGCTTCTCCTACAATGAGCAGTTCTTC. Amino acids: CASSLGFSYNEQFF.

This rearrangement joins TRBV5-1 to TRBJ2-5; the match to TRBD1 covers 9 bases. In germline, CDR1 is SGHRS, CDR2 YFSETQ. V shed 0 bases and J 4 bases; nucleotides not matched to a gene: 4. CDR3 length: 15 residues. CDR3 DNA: TGCGCCAGCAGCTTGGGGGACAGGGCATCAGAGACCCAGTACTTC. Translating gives CASSLGDRASETQYF. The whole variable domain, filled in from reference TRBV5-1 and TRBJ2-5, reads KAGVTQTPRYLIKTRGQQVTLSCSPISGHRSVSWYQQTPGQGLQFLFEYFSETQRNKGNFPGRFSGRQFSNSRSEMNVSTLELGDSALYLCASSLGDRASETQYFGPGTRLLVL.

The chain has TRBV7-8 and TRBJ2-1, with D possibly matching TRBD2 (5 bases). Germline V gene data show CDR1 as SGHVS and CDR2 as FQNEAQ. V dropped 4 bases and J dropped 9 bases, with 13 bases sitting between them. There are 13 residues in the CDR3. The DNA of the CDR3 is TGTGCCAGCAGCTCAGGACTTTCCGTTGAGCAGTTCTTC. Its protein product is CASSSGLSVEQFF.

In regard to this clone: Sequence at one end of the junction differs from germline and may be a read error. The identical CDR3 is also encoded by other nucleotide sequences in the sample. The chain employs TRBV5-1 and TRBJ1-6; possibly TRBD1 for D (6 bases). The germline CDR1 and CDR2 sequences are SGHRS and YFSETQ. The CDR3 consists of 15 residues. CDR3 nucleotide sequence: TGCGCCAGCACTACCCTGGACAGTAATAATTCCCCCCTCCACTTT. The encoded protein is CASTTLDSNNSPLHF.

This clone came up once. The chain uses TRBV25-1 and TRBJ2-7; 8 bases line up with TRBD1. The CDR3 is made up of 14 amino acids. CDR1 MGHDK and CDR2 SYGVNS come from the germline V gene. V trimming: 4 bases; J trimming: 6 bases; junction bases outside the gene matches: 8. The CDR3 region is CASSGQGATSEQYF. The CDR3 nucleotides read TGTGCCAGCAGTGGGCAGGGGGCAACAAGCGAGCAGTACTTC.

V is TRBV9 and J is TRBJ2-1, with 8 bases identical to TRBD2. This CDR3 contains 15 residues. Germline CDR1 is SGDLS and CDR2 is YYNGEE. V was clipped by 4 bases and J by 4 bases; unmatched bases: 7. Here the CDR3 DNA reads TGTGCCAGCAGCCCCAACCCGGGGGGGTACAATGAGCAGTTCTTC. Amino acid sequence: CASSPNPGGYNEQFF.